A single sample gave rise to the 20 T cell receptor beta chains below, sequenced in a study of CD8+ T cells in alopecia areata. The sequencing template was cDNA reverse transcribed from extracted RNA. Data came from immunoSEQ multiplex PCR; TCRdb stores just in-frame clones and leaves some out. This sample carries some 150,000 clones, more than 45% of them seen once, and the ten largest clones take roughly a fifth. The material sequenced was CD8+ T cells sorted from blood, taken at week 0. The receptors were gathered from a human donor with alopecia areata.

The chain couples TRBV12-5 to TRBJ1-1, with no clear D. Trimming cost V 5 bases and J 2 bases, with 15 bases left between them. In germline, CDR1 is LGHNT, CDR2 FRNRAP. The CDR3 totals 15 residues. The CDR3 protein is CASGLPPRDNTEAFF. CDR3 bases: TGTGCTAGTGGTCTCCCTCCCAGAGACAACACTGAAGCTTTCTTT.

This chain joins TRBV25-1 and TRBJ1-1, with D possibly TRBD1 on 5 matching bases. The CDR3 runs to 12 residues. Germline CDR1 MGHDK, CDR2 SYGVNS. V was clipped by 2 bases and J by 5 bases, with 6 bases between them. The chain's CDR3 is CASSEQGTEAFF. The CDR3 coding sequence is TGTGCCAGCAGTGAACAGGGAACTGAAGCTTTCTTT.

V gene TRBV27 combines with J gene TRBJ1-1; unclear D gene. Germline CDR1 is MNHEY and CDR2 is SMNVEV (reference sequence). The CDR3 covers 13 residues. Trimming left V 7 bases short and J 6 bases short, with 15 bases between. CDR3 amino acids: CASIPNPPAEAFF. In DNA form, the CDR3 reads TGTGCCAGCATCCCGAACCCTCCAGCTGAAGCTTTCTTT.

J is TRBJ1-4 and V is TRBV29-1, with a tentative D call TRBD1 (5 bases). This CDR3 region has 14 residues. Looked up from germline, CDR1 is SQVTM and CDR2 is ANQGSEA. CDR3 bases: TGCAGTGCGATCTGGGGGTCAACTAATGAAAAACTGTTTTTT. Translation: CSAIWGSTNEKLFF.

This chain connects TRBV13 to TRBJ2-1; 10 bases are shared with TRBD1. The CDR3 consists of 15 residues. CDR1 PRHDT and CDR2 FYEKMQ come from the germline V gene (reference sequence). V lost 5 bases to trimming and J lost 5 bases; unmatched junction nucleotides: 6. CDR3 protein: CASSVGTGDHNEQFF. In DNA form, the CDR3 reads TGTGCCAGCAGCGTCGGGACAGGGGACCACAATGAGCAGTTCTTC.

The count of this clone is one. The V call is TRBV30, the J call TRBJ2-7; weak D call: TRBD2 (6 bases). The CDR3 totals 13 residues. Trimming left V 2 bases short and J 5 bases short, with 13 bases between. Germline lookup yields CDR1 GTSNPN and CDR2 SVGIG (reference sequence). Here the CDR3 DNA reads TGTGCCTGGAGTACCGGGACTGGAGACGAGCAGTACTTC. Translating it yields CAWSTGTGDEQYF. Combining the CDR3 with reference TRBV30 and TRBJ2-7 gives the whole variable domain SQTIHQWPATLVQPVGSPLSLECTVEGTSNPNLYWYRQAAGRGLQLLFYSVGIGQISSEVPQNLSASRPQDRQFILSSKKLLLSDSGFYLCAWSTGTGDEQYFGPGTRLTVT.

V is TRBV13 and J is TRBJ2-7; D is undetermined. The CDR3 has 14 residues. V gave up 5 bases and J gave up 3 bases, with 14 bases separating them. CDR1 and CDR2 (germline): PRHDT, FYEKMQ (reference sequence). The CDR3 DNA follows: TGTGCCAGCAGCCCCATGGGTGGGGTCTACGAGCAGTACTTC. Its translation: CASSPMGGVYEQYF.

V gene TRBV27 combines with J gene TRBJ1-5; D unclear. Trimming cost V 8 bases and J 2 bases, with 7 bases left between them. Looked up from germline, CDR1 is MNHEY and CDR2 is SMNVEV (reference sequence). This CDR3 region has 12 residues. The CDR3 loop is CASGWGNQPQHF. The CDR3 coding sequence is TGTGCCAGCGGGTGGGGCAATCAGCCCCAGCATTTT.

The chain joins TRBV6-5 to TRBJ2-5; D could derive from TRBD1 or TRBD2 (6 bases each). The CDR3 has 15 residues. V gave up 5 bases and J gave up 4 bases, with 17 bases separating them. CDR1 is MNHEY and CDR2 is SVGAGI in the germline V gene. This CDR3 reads CASSTQWTGAETQYF. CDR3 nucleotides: TGTGCCAGCAGTACTCAATGGACGGGGGCAGAGACCCAGTACTTC.

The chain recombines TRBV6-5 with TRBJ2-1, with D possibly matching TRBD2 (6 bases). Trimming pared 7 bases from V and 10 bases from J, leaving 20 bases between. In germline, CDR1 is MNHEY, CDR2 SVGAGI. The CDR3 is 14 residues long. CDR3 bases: TGTGCCAGCAATACGGGAGAGCATCATCGGGAGCAGTTCTTC. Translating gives CASNTGEHHREQFF.

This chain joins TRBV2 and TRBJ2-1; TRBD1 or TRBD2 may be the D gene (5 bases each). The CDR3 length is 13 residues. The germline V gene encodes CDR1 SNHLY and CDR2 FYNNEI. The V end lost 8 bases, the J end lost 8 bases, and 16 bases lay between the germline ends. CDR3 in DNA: TGTGCCAGCGGGGGAGAGGGCAGCGATGAGCAGTTCTTC. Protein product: CASGGEGSDEQFF.

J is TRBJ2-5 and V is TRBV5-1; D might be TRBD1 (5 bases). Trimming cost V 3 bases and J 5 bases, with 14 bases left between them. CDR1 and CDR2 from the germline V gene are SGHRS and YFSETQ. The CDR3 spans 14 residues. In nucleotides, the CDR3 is TGCGCCAGCAGCTGGATGGCAGGGATGGAGACCCAGTACTTC. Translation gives CASSWMAGMETQYF.

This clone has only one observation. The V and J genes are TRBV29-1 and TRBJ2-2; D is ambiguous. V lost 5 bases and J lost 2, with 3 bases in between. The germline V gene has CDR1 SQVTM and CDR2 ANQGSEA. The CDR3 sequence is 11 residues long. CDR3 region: CSVYNTGELFF. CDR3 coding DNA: TGCAGCGTTTACAACACCGGGGAGCTGTTTTTT.

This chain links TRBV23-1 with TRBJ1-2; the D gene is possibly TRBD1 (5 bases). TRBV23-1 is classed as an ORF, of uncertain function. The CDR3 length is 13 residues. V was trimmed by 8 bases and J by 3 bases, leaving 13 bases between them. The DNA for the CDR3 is TGCGCCAGCTCCTCGGGGACCGACTATGGCTACACCTTC. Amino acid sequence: CASSSGTDYGYTF.

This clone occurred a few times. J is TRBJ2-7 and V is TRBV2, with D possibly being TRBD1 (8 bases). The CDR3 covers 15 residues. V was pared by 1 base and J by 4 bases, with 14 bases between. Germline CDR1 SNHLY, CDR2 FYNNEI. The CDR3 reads CASSEVGQGGYEQYF. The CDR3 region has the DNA TGTGCCAGCAGTGAAGTTGGACAGGGAGGGTACGAGCAGTACTTC.

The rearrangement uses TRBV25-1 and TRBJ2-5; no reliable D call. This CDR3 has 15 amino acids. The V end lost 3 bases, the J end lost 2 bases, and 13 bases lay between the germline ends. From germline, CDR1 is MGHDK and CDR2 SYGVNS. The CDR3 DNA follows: TGTGCCAGCAGTGACAGGCCAGAAACACAAGAGACCCAGTACTTC. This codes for CASSDRPETQETQYF. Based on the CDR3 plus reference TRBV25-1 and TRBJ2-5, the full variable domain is EADIYQTPRYLVIGTGKKITLECSQTMGHDKMYWYQQDPGMELHLIHYSYGVNSTEKGDLSSESTVSRIRTEHFPLTLESARPSHTSQYLCASSDRPETQETQYFGPGTRLLVL.

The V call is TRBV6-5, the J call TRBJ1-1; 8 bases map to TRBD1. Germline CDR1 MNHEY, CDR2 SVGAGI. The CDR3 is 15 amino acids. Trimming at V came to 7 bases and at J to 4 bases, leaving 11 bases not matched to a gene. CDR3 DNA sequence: TGTGCCAGCAAGCTGCAACAGGGGGTCGTCACTGAAGCTTTCTTT. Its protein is CASKLQQGVVTEAFF.

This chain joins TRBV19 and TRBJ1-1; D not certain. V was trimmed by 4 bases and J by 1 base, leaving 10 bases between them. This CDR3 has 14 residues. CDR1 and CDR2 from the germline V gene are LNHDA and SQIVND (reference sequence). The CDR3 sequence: CASSTLPKNTEAFF. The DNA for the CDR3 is TGTGCCAGTAGTACGCTTCCAAAGAACACTGAAGCTTTCTTT.

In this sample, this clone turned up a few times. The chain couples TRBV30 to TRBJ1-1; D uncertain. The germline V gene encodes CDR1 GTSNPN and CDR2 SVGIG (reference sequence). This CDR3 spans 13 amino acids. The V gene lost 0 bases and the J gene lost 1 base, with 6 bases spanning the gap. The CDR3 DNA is TGTGCCTGGAGTGTACAGACGAACACTGAAGCTTTCTTT. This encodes CAWSVQTNTEAFF.

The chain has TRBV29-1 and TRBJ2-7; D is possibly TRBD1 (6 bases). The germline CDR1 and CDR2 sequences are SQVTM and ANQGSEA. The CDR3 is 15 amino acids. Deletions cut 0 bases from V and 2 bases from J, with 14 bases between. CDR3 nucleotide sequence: TGCAGCGTTGAAGATACAGCAGGGGCACCCTACGAGCAGTACTTC. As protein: CSVEDTAGAPYEQYF.